This T cell receptor (beta chain) was observed in a study of long-term antiretroviral therapy in people with HIV. They ran version v3.0 of the immunoSEQ assay at survey level. Profiled with immunoSEQ multiplex PCR; TCRdb holds only in-frame clones, not every one. The sample lists tens of thousands of clones; 80% were seen once. Everyone in the study who had HIV was treated in the United States. This clone is a singleton in its sample. Its antigen is not identified. From germline, CDR1 is SGHNT and CDR2 YENEEA. After removal of 1 base from V and 4 bases from J, the junction contained 4 bases not matched to a gene. CDR3 length: 16 residues. General study points: With ART, diversity went up but was still lower than in transplant donor controls.

The clonotype originates from a man in his forties with HIV. The rearrangement uses TRBV11-3 and TRBJ2-1; 10 bases map to TRBD2. The material was unsorted PBMCs, obtained 0.3 years after starting antiretroviral therapy. The CDR3 region is CASSLGSGGIYNEQFF. The CDR3 DNA reads as TGTGCCAGCAGCTTAGGTAGCGGGGGGATATACAATGAGCAGTTCTTC.